The entry that follows covers one T cell receptor (beta chain) sequence. Its target is not known. This sample is part of a study of T cell clones after liver transplantation. Looking at the study overall: TCRbeta sequencing after a pre-transplant mixed lymphocyte reaction identified graft-donor-reactive clones, later tracked in post-transplant blood. Three of the eight recipients were HCV-positive; the rest had non-autoimmune, non-viral transplant indications. Whole-study findings and limits: In two subjects, few donor cells limited the measurable donor-reactive repertoire.

Generated by immunoSEQ multiplex PCR, the TCRdb table keeps only in-frame clones and is missing some. The sample consists of tens of thousands of clones, over 60% of them appearing once. The CDR3 is 14 amino acids. Germline CDR1 reads MDHEN; CDR2 reads SYDVKM. V dropped 6 bases and J dropped 2 bases, with 12 bases sitting between them. The sequence was obtained from a human patient who received a liver transplant. The T cells may partly be graft donor cells. Sample: CD4+ T cells from blood, taken at the 22-month timepoint. The chain combines TRBV28 with TRBJ2-3; D is unclear. CDR3 sequence: CASSPNFITDTQYF. CDR3 nucleotides: TGTGCCAGCAGCCCCAATTTTATCACAGATACGCAGTATTTT.